This entry lists 17 T cell receptor beta chains sequenced from one sample in a study of cytomegalovirus exposure and HLA in healthy donors. Sequencing was performed with immunoSEQ multiplex PCR; in TCRdb, only in-frame clones are kept and a portion is missing. The table shows 150,000 or so clones, with roughly 87% occurring only once. Sequences were obtained from PBMCs. The receptors shown here come from a woman between 18 and 29 years old in good health and CMV-seropositive.

The chain carries TRBV6-4 and TRBJ2-3; 8 nucleotides align to TRBD1. V was pared by 3 bases and J by 2 bases, with 1 base of the junction left unmatched. Per the germline V gene, CDR1 is MRHNA and CDR2 is SNTAGT. CDR3 size: 14 residues. The CDR3 nucleotides read TGTGCCAGCAGTGAGGGACAGGACACAGATACGCAGTATTTT. This translates into CASSEGQDTDTQYF.

The chain joins TRBV5-1 to TRBJ2-7, with 10 bases aligning to TRBD1. This CDR3 comprises 14 residues. CDR1 is SGHRS and CDR2 is YFSETQ in the germline V gene. Trimming took 3 bases from V and 5 from J; bases not matched to a gene: 5. CDR3 in DNA: TGCGCCAGCAGCTCGGGACAGGGGTTCAACGAGCAGTACTTC. Amino acids: CASSSGQGFNEQYF. Together with reference TRBV5-1 and TRBJ2-7, the CDR3 gives the full variable domain: KAGVTQTPRYLIKTRGQQVTLSCSPISGHRSVSWYQQTPGQGLQFLFEYFSETQRNKGNFPGRFSGRQFSNSRSEMNVSTLELGDSALYLCASSSGQGFNEQYFGPGTRLTVT.

The V call is TRBV19, the J call TRBJ1-6; 8 bases are a match to TRBD1. Germline CDR1 is LNHDA and CDR2 is SQIVND (reference sequence). The CDR3 runs 16 residues. The V segment lost 5 bases and the J segment 7 bases; nucleotides outside the gene matches: 10. CDR3: CASSATRGRKNSPLHF. The CDR3 DNA is TGTGCCAGTAGTGCAACCAGGGGGCGCAAGAATTCACCCCTCCACTTT.

The genes are TRBV29-1 and TRBJ1-1, with 9 bases fitting TRBD1. V shed 5 bases and J 12 bases; nucleotides not matched to a gene: 10. The germline V gene has CDR1 SQVTM and CDR2 ANQGSEA. The CDR3 covers 12 residues. CDR3 protein: CSVSRDRDRSFF. CDR3 nucleotides: TGCAGCGTTTCCCGGGACAGGGATAGATCTTTCTTT.

This chain links TRBV28 with TRBJ2-2, with 11 bases aligning to TRBD2. Losses at the gene ends were 0 bases for V and 6 bases for J; bases not matched to a gene: 9. Germline CDR1 reads MDHEN; CDR2 reads SYDVKM. The CDR3 is 18 residues long. CDR3 residues: CASSLWPGIAGGPGELFF. The DNA for the CDR3 is TGTGCCAGCAGTTTATGGCCCGGGATAGCGGGGGGGCCCGGGGAGCTGTTTTTT.

The CDR3 loop is CASSLMMALNTEAFF. The DNA of the CDR3 is TGTGCCAGCAGTCTGATGATGGCCCTTAACACTGAAGCTTTCTTT. V usage is TRBV28 and J usage is TRBJ1-1; D is uncertain. Germline-derived CDR1 and CDR2 are MDHEN and SYDVKM. This CDR3 region has 15 residues. Trimming took off 5 bases at V and 2 bases at J, with 15 bases between the two ends.

A remark on this clone: The same CDR3 can be traced to other DNA sequences in this sample. V usage is TRBV27 and J usage is TRBJ2-1; no definite D call. The germline gives CDR1 MNHEY, CDR2 SMNVEV (reference sequence). The CDR3 sequence is 13 residues long. Trimming took off 5 bases at V and 0 bases at J, with 5 bases between the two ends. CDR3 protein: CASSLSSYNEQFF. The CDR3, as DNA: TGTGCCAGCAGTCTGAGCTCCTACAATGAGCAGTTCTTC.

J is TRBJ1-1 and V is TRBV7-3, with D possibly TRBD1 on 5 matching bases. The CDR3 totals 13 residues. V dropped 5 bases and J dropped 11 bases, with 18 bases sitting between them. Germline values: CDR1 SGHTA, CDR2 FQGTGA. DNA for the CDR3: TGTGCCAGCAGCCCTGGGGAGGGGAGGGTCGCTTTCTTT. Protein product: CASSPGEGRVAFF.

The gene calls are TRBV18 and TRBJ2-7, with D tentatively TRBD2 (5 bases). The CDR3 has 14 residues. Germline V gene data show CDR1 as KGHSH and CDR2 as LQKENI. The V end lost 5 bases, the J end lost 3 bases, and 14 bases lay between the germline ends. As DNA, the CDR3 is TGTGCCAGCTCAGCCACTGACGGGGTCTACGAGCAGTACTTC. This translates into CASSATDGVYEQYF.

The chain couples TRBV6-6 to TRBJ2-2; 9 bases line up with TRBD1. V trimming: 4 bases; J trimming: 5 bases; junction bases outside the gene matches: 8. The germline CDR1 and CDR2 sequences are MNHNY and SVGAGI (reference sequence). The CDR3 length is 16 residues. Here the CDR3 reads CASSLGTGRNTGELFF. As DNA, the CDR3 is TGTGCCAGCAGTTTAGGGACAGGGCGAAATACCGGGGAGCTGTTTTTT.

V is TRBV6-5 and J is TRBJ1-2, with TRBD1 matching over 8 bases. Germline CDR1 is MNHEY and CDR2 is SVGAGI. The CDR3 totals 13 residues. With 6 bases clipped from V and 3 bases from J, the junction kept 3 bases outside the gene matches. CDR3 bases: TGTGCCAGCAGCTTACAGGGGGACTATGGCTACACCTTC. This sequence encodes CASSLQGDYGYTF.

The V and J genes are TRBV18 and TRBJ1-1; TRBD1 matches 7 bases. The CDR3 has 15 residues. Germline V gene lookup returns CDR1 KGHSH and CDR2 LQKENI. The V segment lost 5 bases and the J segment 7 bases; nucleotides outside the gene matches: 13. The DNA of the CDR3 is TGTGCCAGCTCAATGGGACAGACGGGGGTGGATGAAGCTTTCTTT. Its translation is CASSMGQTGVDEAFF.

The chain links TRBV10-3 to TRBJ2-1; D uncertain. The V and J ends lost 10 bases and 0 bases respectively, with 13 bases between them. Germline values: CDR1 ENHRY, CDR2 SYGVKD. This CDR3 has 14 residues. The CDR3 protein is CATSPHSSYNEQFF. CDR3 DNA: TGTGCCACCAGCCCCCACAGCTCCTACAATGAGCAGTTCTTC.

This sequence joins TRBV7-2 and TRBJ1-2; D ambiguous. The V end was cut by 7 bases, the J end by 2 bases, with 5 bases between. The CDR3 runs 11 residues. The germline V gene encodes CDR1 SGHTA and CDR2 FQGNSA. The CDR3 nucleotides read TGTGCCAGCACTGTAAACTATGGCTACACCTTC. This translates into CASTVNYGYTF.

V gene TRBV29-1 combines with J gene TRBJ1-2, with D unclear. This CDR3 is 11 amino acids long. Germline CDR1 and CDR2: SQVTM and ANQGSEA. The V end was cut by 7 bases, the J end by 8 bases, with 14 bases between. The CDR3 DNA sequence: TGCAGCGCCCAGACACTGACGGGCTACACCTTC. It yields the protein CSAQTLTGYTF.

The chain carries TRBV11-2 and TRBJ2-7; TRBD2 agrees at 8 bases. The germline V gene encodes CDR1 SGHAT and CDR2 FQNNGV. V was pared by 4 bases and J by 2 bases, with 10 bases of the junction left unmatched. This CDR3 spans 16 amino acids. The chain's CDR3 is CASSYIYGRGPYEQYF. In nucleotides, the CDR3 is TGTGCCAGCAGCTACATCTACGGGAGGGGCCCCTACGAGCAGTACTTC.

This clone has more than one count but fewer than ten. This rearrangement joins TRBV7-6 to TRBJ1-2; 9 bases agree with TRBD1. The CDR3 is made up of 13 amino acids. CDR1 SGHVS and CDR2 FNYEAQ come from the germline V gene. V shed 6 bases and J 8 bases; nucleotides not matched to a gene: 7. Here the CDR3 DNA reads TGTGCCAGCAGTCAGGACAGGGGCGGGGGCTACACCTTC. This gives the protein CASSQDRGGGYTF.